This TCR beta chain was sequenced for a study of T cell responses to AZD1222 COVID-19 vaccine. Study-level results: Baseline seropositives among AZD1222 recipients totaled only six or seven.

Germline V lookup: CDR1 LNHDA, CDR2 SQIVND (reference sequence). The CDR3 sequence is 16 residues long. With 3 bases removed from V and 5 bases from J, the gap between germline ends came to 20 bases. Regarding this clone: Antigen specificity is unknown.

TCRdb's copy holds only in-frame clones and misses some; the assay was immunoSEQ multiplex PCR. The repertoire holds more than 90,000 clones, with 90% as singletons. The clonotype comes from an adult in good health. The sample here was peripheral blood, taken on day 0 of AZD1222 vaccination. This chain connects TRBV19 to TRBJ2-7; TRBD2 is a possible D gene (7 bases). The CDR3 region has the DNA TGTGCCAGTAGTATTCCGGGGGGCAGACCCCGGGACGAGCAGTACTTC. Translation gives CASSIPGGRPRDEQYF.